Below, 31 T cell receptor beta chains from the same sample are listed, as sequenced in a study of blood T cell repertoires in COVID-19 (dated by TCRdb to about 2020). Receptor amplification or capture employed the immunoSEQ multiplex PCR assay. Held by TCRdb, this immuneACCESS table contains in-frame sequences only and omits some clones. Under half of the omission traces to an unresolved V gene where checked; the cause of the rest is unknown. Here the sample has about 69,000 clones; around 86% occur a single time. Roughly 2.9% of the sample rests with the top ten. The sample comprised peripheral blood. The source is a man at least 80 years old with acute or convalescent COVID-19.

This CDR3 is CASRGQGARNEQYF. CDR3 in DNA: TGTGCCAGCAGGGGACAGGGGGCGAGGAACGAGCAGTACTTC. The chain uses TRBV6-5 and TRBJ2-7; 12 positions agree with TRBD1. This CDR3 spans 14 amino acids. Trimming removed 6 bases from V and 5 bases from J; junction bases left unmatched: 5. Germline V gene data show CDR1 as MNHEY and CDR2 as SVGAGI.

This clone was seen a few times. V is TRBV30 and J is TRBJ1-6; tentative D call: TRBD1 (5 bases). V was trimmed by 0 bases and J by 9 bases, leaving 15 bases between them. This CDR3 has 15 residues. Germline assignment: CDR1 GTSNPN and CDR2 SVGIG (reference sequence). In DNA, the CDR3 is TGTGCCTGGAGTGTACGGCCTCACGGGGGTTCACCCCTCCACTTT. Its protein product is CAWSVRPHGGSPLHF.

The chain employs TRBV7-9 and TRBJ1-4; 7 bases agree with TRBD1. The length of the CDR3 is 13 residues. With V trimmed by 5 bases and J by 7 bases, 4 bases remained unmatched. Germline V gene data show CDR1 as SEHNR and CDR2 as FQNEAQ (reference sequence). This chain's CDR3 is CASSHRQGEKLFF. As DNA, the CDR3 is TGTGCCAGCAGCCATCGACAGGGTGAAAAACTGTTTTTT.

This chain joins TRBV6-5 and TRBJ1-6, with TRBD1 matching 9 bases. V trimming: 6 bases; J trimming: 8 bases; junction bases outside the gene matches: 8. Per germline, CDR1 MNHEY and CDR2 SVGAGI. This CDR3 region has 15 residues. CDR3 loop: CASSNVGTGYSPLHF. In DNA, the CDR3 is TGTGCCAGCAGCAATGTGGGGACAGGGTATTCACCCCTCCACTTT.

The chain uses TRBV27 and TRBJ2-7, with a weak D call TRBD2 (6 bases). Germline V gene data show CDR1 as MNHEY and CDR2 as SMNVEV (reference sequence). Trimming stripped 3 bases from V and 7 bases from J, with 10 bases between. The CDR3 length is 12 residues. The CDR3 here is CASSFSGTEQYF. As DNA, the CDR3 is TGTGCCAGCAGTTTTTCGGGGACTGAGCAGTACTTC.

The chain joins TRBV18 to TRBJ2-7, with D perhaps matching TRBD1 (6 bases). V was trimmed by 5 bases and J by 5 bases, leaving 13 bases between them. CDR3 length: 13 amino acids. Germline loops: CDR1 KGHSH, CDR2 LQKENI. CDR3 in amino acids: CASSLTGKNEQYF. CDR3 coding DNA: TGTGCCAGCTCATTAACAGGGAAAAACGAGCAGTACTTC.

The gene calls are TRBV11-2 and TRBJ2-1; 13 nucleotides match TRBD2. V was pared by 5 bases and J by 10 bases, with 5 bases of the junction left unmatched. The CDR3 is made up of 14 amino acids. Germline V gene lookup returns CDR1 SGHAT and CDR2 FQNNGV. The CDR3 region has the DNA TGTGCCAGCAGCGGAACTAGCGGGAGGGGGGAGCAGTTCTTC. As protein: CASSGTSGRGEQFF.

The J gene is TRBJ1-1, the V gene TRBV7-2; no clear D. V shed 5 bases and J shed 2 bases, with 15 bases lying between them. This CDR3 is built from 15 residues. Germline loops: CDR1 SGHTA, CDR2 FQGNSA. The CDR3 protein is CASSPATDQNTEAFF. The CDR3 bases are TGTGCCAGCAGCCCGGCGACTGACCAAAACACTGAAGCTTTCTTT.

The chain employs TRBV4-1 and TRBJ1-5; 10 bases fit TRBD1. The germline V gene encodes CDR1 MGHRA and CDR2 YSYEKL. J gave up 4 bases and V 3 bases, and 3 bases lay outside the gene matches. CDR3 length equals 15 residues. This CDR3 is CASSQWGQGNQPQHF. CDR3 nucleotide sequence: TGCGCCAGCAGCCAGTGGGGACAGGGGAATCAGCCCCAGCATTTT.

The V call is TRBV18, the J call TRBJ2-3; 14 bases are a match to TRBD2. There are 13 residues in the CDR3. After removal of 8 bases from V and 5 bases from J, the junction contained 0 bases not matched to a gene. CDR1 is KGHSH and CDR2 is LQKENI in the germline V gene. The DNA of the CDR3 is TGTGCCAGCGGGACTAGCGGGAGAGATACGCAGTATTTT. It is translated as CASGTSGRDTQYF. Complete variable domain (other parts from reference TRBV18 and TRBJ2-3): NAGVMQNPRHLVRRRGQEARLRCSPMKGHSHVYWYRQLPEEGLKFMVYLQKENIIDESGMPKERFSAEFPKEGPSILRIQQVVRGDSAAYFCASGTSGRDTQYFGPGTRLTVL.

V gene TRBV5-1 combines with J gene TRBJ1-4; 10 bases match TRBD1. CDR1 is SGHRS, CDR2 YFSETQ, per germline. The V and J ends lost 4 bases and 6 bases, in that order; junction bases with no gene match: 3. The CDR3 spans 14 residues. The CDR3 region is CASSQDRGYEKLFF. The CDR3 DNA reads TGCGCCAGCAGCCAGGACAGGGGGTATGAAAAACTGTTTTTT.

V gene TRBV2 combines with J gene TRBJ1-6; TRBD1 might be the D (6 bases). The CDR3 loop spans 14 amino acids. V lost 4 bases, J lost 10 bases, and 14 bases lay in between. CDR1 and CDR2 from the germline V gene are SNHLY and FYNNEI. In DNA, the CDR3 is TGTGCCAGCAGTGTGACAGGCTCCAGGTCACCCCTCCACTTT. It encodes CASSVTGSRSPLHF.

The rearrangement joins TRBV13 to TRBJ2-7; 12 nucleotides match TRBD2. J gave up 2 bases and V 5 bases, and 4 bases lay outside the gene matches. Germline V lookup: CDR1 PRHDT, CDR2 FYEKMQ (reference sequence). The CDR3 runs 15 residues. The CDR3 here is CASSPGLAGPYEQYF. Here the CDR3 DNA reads TGTGCCAGCAGCCCAGGACTAGCGGGACCCTACGAGCAGTACTTC.

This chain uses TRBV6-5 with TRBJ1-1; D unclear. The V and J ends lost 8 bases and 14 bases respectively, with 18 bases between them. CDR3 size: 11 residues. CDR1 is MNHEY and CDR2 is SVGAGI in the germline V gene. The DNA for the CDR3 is TGTGCCAGCCGAGGACGGGGAATGGACTTCTTT. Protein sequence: CASRGRGMDFF.

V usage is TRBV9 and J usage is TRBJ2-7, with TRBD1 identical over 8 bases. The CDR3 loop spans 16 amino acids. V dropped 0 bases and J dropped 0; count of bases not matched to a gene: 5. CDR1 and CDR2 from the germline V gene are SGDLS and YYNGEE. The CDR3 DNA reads TGTGCCAGCAGCGTAGCGGCGACAGGGGTCTCCTACGAGCAGTACTTC. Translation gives CASSVAATGVSYEQYF.

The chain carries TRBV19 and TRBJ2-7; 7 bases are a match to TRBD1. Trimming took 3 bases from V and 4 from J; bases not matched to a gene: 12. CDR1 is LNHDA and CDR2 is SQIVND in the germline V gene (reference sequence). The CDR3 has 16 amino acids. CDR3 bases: TGTGCCAGTAGTATTACGTTTTCGGCAGGGGGATACGAGCAGTACTTC. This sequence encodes CASSITFSAGGYEQYF.

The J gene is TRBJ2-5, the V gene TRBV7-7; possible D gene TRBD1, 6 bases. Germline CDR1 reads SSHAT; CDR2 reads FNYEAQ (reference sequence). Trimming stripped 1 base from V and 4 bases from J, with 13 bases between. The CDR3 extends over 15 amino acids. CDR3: CASSLGWQGTETQYF. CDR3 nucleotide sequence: TGTGCCAGCAGCTTAGGGTGGCAGGGGACAGAGACCCAGTACTTC.

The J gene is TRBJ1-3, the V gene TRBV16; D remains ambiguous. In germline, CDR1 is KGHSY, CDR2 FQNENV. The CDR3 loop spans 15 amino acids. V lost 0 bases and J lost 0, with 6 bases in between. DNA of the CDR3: TGTGCCAGCAGCCAATCTACAGACTCTGGAAACACCATATATTTT. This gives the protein CASSQSTDSGNTIYF.

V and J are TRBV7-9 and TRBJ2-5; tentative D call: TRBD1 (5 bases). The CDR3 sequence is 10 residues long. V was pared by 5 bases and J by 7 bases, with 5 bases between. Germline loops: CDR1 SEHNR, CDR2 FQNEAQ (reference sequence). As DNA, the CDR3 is TGTGCCAGCAGCCAGGGGACCCAGTACTTC. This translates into CASSQGTQYF. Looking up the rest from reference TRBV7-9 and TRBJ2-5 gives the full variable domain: DTGVSQNPRHKITKRGQNVTFRCDPISEHNRLYWYRQTLGQGPEFLTYFQNEAQLEKSRLLSDRFSAERPKGSFSTLEIQRTEQGDSAMYLCASSQGTQYFGPGTRLLVL.

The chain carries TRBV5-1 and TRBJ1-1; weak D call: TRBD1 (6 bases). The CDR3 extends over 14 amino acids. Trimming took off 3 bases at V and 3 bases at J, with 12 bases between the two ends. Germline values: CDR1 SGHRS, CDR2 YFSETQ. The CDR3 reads CASSSPQGYTEAFF. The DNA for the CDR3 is TGCGCCAGCAGCTCGCCACAGGGATACACTGAAGCTTTCTTT.

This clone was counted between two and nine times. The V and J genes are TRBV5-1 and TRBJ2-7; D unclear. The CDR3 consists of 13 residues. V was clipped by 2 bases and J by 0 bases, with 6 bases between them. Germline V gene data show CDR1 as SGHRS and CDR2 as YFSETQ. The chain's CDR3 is CASSLLLSYEQYF. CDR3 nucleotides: TGCGCCAGCAGCTTACTCCTCTCCTACGAGCAGTACTTC.

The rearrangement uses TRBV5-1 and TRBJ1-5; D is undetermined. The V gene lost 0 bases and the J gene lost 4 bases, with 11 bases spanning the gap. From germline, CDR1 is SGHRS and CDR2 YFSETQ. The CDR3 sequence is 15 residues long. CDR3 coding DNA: TGCGCCAGCAGCTTGGCCCCGGGAGTTAATCAGCCCCAGCATTTT. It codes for CASSLAPGVNQPQHF.

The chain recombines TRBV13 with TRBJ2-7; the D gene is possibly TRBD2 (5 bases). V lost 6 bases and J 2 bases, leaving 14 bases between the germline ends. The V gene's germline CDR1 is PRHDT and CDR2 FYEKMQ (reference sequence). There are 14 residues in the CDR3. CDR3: CASRVWAGAYEQYF. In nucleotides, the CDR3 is TGTGCCAGCAGAGTGTGGGCCGGGGCCTACGAGCAGTACTTC.

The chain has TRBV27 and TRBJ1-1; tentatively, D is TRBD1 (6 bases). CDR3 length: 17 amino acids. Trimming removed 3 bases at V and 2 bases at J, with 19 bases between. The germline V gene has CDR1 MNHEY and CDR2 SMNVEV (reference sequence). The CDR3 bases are TGTGCCAGCAGTTTCGACAGGTCAATGGGAACAAACACTGAAGCTTTCTTT. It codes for CASSFDRSMGTNTEAFF.

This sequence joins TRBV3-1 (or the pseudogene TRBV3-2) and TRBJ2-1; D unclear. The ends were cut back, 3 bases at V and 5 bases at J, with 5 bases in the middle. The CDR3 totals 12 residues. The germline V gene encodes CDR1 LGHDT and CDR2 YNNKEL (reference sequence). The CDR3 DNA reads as TGTGCCAGCAGCCACCTTAACAATGAGCAGTTCTTC. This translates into CASSHLNNEQFF.

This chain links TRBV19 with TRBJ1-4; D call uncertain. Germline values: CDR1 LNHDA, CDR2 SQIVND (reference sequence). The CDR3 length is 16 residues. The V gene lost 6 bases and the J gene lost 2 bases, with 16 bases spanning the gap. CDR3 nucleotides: TGTGCCAGTAGCGCCCAGATCGGGTTCACTAATGAAAAACTGTTTTTT. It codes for CASSAQIGFTNEKLFF.

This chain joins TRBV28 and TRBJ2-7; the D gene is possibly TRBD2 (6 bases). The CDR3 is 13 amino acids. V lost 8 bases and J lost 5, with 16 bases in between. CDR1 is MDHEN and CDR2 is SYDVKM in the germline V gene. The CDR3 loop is CASPPGRGDEQYF. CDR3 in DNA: TGTGCCAGCCCCCCCGGGAGAGGGGACGAGCAGTACTTC.

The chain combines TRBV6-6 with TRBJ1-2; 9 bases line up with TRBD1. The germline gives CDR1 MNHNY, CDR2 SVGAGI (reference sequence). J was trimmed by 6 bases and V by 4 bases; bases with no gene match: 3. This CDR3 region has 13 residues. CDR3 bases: TGTGCCAGCAGTTGGGGACAGGGTGATGGCTACACCTTC. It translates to CASSWGQGDGYTF.

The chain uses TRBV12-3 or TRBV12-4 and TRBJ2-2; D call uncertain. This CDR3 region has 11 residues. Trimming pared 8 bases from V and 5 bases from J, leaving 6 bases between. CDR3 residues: CASPGTGELFF. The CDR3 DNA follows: TGTGCCAGCCCCGGGACCGGGGAGCTGTTTTTT.

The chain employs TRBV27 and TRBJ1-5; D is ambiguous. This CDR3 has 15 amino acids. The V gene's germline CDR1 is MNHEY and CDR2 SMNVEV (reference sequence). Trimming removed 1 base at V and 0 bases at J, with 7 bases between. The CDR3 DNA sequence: TGTGCCAGCAGTTTATATAGTTATAGCAATCAGCCCCAGCATTTT. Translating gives CASSLYSYSNQPQHF.

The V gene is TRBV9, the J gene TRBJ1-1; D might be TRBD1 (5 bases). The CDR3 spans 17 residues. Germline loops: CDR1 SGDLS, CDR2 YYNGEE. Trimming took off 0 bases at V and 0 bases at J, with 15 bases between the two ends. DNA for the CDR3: TGTGCCAGCAGCGTAGTTCCGGCAGGGACTATGAACACTGAAGCTTTCTTT. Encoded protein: CASSVVPAGTMNTEAFF. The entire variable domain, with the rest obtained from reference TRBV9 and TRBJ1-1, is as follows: DSGVTQTPKHLITATGQRVTLRCSPRSGDLSVYWYQQSLDQGLQFLIQYYNGEERAKGNILERFSAQQFPDLHSELNLSSLELGDSALYFCASSVVPAGTMNTEAFFGQGTRLTVV.